These 15 T cell receptor beta chains share one sample of origin, sequenced in a study of CD8 T cells in ankylosing spondylitis. In TCRdb, the 5' RACE reads were re-called with MiXCR into one record per CDR3 protein. The table includes roughly 150,000 distinct CDR3 sequences, 30% to 35% detected once. Sequences were obtained from synovial fluid, either unsorted or a sorted T cell fraction (not recorded which). These TCRs come from a male donor with ankylosing spondylitis.

This clonotype has more than one count but fewer than ten. J is TRBJ2-5 and V is TRBV11-2; D perhaps matches TRBD1 (6 bases). V lost 3 bases, J lost 5 bases, and 7 bases lay in between. The V gene's germline CDR1 is SGHAT and CDR2 FQNNGV. The CDR3 is 12 amino acids. As DNA, the CDR3 is TGTGCCAGCAGCTTTGACAGGGAGACCCAGTACTTC. Its protein is CASSFDRETQYF.

This clonotype has a handful of counts. The chain recombines TRBV4-3 with TRBJ2-3; D possibly matches TRBD1 or TRBD2 (6 bases each). There are 15 residues in the CDR3. Germline assignment: CDR1 LGHNA and CDR2 YSLEER. V dropped 1 base and J dropped 2 bases, with 10 bases sitting between them. CDR3 residues: CASSQGRGSTDTQYF. The CDR3 DNA follows: TGCGCCAGCAGCCAAGGGAGGGGGTCCACAGATACGCAGTATTTT.

This clonotype occurred many times. The gene calls are TRBV24-1 and TRBJ2-1, with TRBD2 as a possible D gene (6 bases). V was shortened by 4 bases and J by 12 bases, with 15 bases between the two germline ends. Looked up from germline, CDR1 is KGHDR and CDR2 is SFDVKD. The CDR3 totals 13 residues. CDR3 coding DNA: TGTGCCACCAGTGAGTCGTCGGGACTGCGGCAGTTCTTC. Its translation is CATSESSGLRQFF.

V usage is TRBV5-1 and J usage is TRBJ2-1; the D is unclear. Trimming shortened V by 2 bases and J by 0 bases, and 9 bases separated the two germline ends. CDR3 size: 15 residues. Germline CDR1 reads SGHRS; CDR2 reads YFSETQ. The DNA of the CDR3 is TGCGCCAGCAGCTTTAGCATGAGCTCCTACAATGAGCAGTTCTTC. This codes for CASSFSMSSYNEQFF.

This clonotype was detected a few times. The chain recombines TRBV6-1 with TRBJ2-3; 9 bases agree with TRBD2. This CDR3 region has 16 residues. Unmatched junction bases numbered 12, after V lost 6 bases and J lost 5 bases. CDR1 and CDR2 from the germline V gene are MNHNS and SASEGT. CDR3 in amino acids: CASRPWGSGSLDTQYF. DNA for the CDR3: TGTGCCAGCAGACCCTGGGGTAGCGGGAGTTTAGATACGCAGTATTTT.

This clonotype occurred a few times. The chain recombines TRBV29-1 with TRBJ2-7; 10 nucleotides line up with TRBD2. Germline values: CDR1 SQVTM, CDR2 ANQGSEA. The V segment lost 1 base and the J segment 4 bases; nucleotides outside the gene matches: 7. This CDR3 region has 15 residues. Here the CDR3 reads CSVEGLAGVRYEQYF. For the CDR3, the DNA is TGCAGCGTTGAAGGCCTAGCGGGAGTAAGGTACGAGCAGTACTTC.

There are many counts of this clonotype. This sequence joins TRBV19 and TRBJ2-5; D is uncertain. The CDR3 extends over 13 amino acids. Germline V gives CDR1 LNHDA, CDR2 SQIVND (reference sequence). The germline V and J ends were trimmed by 6 bases and 1 base, with 9 bases remaining between them. The CDR3 loop is CASSRVIQETQYF. The CDR3 DNA reads as TGTGCCAGTAGCCGGGTCATCCAAGAGACCCAGTACTTC.

This clonotype occurred once. CDR3 coding DNA: TGTGCCAGCAGCTTCGGGATGCTAGCGAGGGGCACCGGGGAGCTGTTTTTT. Residues: CASSFGMLARGTGELFF. The V gene is TRBV7-2, the J gene TRBJ2-2, with D perhaps matching TRBD2 (6 bases). The V end lost 3 bases, the J end lost 4 bases, and 18 bases lay between the germline ends. The V gene's germline CDR1 is SGHTA and CDR2 FQGNSA. The CDR3 runs to 17 residues.

The genes are TRBV11-2 and TRBJ2-3; possibly TRBD1 for D (6 bases). There are 16 residues in the CDR3. V lost 1 base and J lost 2, with 13 bases in between. The germline gives CDR1 SGHAT, CDR2 FQNNGV. CDR3 in amino acids: CASSLGGQQITDTQYF. The CDR3 DNA reads as TGTGCCAGCAGCTTAGGTGGACAGCAAATCACAGATACGCAGTATTTT.

Only a few counts were recorded for this clonotype. The chain is built from TRBV12-3 or TRBV12-4 and TRBJ1-1, with D tentatively TRBD1 (5 bases). V was shortened by 6 bases and J by 0 bases, with 20 bases between the two germline ends. The CDR3 contains 17 residues. This CDR3 is CASSTTYRDRLNTEAFF. The DNA of the CDR3 is TGTGCCAGCAGCACGACTTATCGAGACAGACTGAACACTGAAGCTTTCTTT.

This clonotype has a handful of counts. The chain couples TRBV20-1 to TRBJ2-1; TRBD2 matches 7 bases. The CDR3 is 14 residues long. CDR1 is DFQATT, CDR2 SNEGSKA, per germline (reference sequence). V was pared by 0 bases and J by 9 bases, with 8 bases of the junction left unmatched. The CDR3 sequence: CSARDRVGRGEQFF. The CDR3 nucleotides read TGCAGTGCTAGAGATCGTGTAGGGAGGGGTGAGCAGTTCTTC.

This clonotype was recorded a few times. The genes are TRBV15 and TRBJ1-1; tentative D call: TRBD1 (5 bases). The CDR3 runs 17 residues. Trimming left V 0 bases short and J 1 base short, with 15 bases between. From germline, CDR1 is LNHNV and CDR2 YYDKDF (reference sequence). CDR3 sequence reads: CATSRDPLGTANTEAFF. CDR3 bases: TGTGCCACCAGCAGAGACCCTCTGGGGACGGCGAACACTGAAGCTTTCTTT.

This clonotype was seen many times. The genes are TRBV15 and TRBJ2-3; D unresolved. Germline values: CDR1 LNHNV, CDR2 YYDKDF (reference sequence). The CDR3 contains 14 residues. V lost 1 base and J lost 5, with 10 bases in between. CDR3 amino acids: CATSRARVGDTQYF. The CDR3 nucleotides are TGTGCCACCAGCAGAGCCCGAGTGGGAGATACGCAGTATTTT.

This rearrangement joins TRBV20-1 to TRBJ2-5; D remains unclear. Between the trimmed V and J ends, which lost 0 bases and 4 bases, there was a span of 9 bases. Germline-derived CDR1 and CDR2 are DFQATT and SNEGSKA (reference sequence). The CDR3 consists of 13 residues. CDR3 bases: TGCAGTGCTAGAGATAAGCCGGTAGAGACCCAGTACTTC. Translating it yields CSARDKPVETQYF.

This rearrangement joins TRBV7-9 to TRBJ1-4; no clear D. This CDR3 contains 14 residues. V was trimmed by 1 base and J by 7 bases, leaving 10 bases between them. Germline V gene lookup returns CDR1 SEHNR and CDR2 FQNEAQ (reference sequence). The CDR3 sequence is CASSLVTEGEKLFF. CDR3 in DNA: TGTGCCAGCAGCTTAGTGACTGAGGGTGAAAAACTGTTTTTT. Filled out from reference TRBV7-9 and TRBJ1-4, the complete variable domain reads DTGVSQNPRHKITKRGQNVTFRCDPISEHNRLYWYRQTLGQGPEFLTYFQNEAQLEKSRLLSDRFSAERPKGSFSTLEIQRTEQGDSAMYLCASSLVTEGEKLFFGSGTQLSVL.